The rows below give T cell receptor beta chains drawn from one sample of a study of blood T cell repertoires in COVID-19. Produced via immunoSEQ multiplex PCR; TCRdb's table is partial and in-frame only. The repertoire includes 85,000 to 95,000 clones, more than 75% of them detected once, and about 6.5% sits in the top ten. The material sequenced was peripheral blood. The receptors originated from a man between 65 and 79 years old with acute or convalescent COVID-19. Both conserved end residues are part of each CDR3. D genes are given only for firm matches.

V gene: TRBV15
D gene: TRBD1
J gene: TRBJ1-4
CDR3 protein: CATRSDRGNEKLFF

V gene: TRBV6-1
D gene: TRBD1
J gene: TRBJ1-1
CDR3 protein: CASRTGEGPEAFF

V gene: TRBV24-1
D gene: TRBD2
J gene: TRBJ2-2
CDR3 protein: CATSDLRGGRPGELFF

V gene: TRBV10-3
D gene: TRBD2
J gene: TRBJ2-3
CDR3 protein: CAISPGGSTDTQYF

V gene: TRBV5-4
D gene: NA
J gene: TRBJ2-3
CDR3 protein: CASSSRDTSDTQYF

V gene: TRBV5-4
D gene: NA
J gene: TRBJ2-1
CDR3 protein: CASSTWRQAQTYNEQFF

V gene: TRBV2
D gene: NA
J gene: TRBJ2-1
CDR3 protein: CASKGTPIEQFF

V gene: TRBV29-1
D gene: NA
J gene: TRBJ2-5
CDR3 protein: CSVEPLKETQYF

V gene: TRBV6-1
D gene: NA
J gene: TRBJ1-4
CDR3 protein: CASSEALREPKYPTNEKLFF

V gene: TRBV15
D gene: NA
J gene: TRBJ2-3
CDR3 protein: CATSRDLMLSTDTQYF

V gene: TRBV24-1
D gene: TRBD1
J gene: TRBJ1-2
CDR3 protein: CATSEPTGEGYGYTF

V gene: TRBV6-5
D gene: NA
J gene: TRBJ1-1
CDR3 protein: CASSPRRGSNTEAFF

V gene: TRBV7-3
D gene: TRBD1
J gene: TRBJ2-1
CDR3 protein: CASSLDRGDEQFF

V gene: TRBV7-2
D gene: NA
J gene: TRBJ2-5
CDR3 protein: CASSLSFQETQYF

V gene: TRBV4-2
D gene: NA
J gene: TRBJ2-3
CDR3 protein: CASSQGAQGRTDTQYF

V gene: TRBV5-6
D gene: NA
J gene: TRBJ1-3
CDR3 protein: CASSLVDISGNTIYF

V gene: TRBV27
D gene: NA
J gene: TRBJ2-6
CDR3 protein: CASTDWRFSGANVLTF

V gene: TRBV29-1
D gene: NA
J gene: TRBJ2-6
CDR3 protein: CSVYRQAGANVLTF

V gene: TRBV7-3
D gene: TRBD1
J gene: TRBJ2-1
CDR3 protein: CASSLLGQGYNEQFF

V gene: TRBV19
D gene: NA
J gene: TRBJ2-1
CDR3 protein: CASSMTVTYNEQFF

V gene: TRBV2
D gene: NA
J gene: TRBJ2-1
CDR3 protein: CASNQDSRYNEQFF

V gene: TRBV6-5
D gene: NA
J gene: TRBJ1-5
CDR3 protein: CASSYSQNQPQHF

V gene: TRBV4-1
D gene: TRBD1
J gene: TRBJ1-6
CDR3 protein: CASSQDPGQGSYNSPLHF

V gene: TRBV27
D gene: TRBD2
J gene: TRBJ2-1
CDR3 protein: CASSSLRLAGVYGEQFF

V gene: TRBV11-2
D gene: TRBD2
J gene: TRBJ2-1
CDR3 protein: CASSLGGTRFDNEQFF

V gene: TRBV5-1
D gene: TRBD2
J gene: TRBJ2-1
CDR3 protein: CASGRTSGGVYNEQFF

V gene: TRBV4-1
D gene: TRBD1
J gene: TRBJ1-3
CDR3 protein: CASSQLDRATGNTIYF

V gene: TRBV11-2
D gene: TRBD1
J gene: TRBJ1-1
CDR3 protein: CASSPRQGKNTEAFF

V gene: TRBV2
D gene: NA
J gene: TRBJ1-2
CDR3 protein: CASSPARGNYGYTF

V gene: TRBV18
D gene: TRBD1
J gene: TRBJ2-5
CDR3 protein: CASSRTGVLETQYF

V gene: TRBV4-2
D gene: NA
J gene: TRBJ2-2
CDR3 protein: CASSQVKQGNTGELFF

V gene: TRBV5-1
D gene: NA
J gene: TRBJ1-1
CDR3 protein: CASSSRTANTEAFF

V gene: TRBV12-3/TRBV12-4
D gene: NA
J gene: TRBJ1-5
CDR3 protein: CASSLAHRQPQHF

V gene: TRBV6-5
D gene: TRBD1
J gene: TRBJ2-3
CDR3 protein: CASSMTGGPDTQYF

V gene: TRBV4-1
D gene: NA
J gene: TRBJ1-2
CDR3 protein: CASSPLPGIMDGYTF

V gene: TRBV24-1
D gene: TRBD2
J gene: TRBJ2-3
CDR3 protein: CATSDELAGHTDTQYF

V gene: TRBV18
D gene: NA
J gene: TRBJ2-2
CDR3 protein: CASSRRSRVDTGELFF

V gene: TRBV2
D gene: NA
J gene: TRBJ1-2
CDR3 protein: CASSVVGVNGYTF

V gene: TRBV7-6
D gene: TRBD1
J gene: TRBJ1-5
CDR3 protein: CASSLTPGTGAGQPQHF